One sample yielded the 18 T cell receptor beta chains listed below, sequenced in a study of metastatic and nonmetastatic thyroid tumors. TCRdb reassembled clones from the PCR reads with MiXCR. Among about 20,000 clones listed, about a third were seen once. Until they underwent thyroid surgery, no patient had received any treatment. Sequencing input: tumor tissue. The receptors originated from a female donor with papillary thyroid cancer or a benign thyroid nodule (not recorded which). Some clones in this sample may be carry-over from other donors' samples.

The chain has TRBV11-3 and TRBJ2-7; the D is unclear. Germline V gene data show CDR1 as SGHNT and CDR2 as YENEEA. Trimming left V 4 bases short and J 6 bases short, with 7 bases between. CDR3 length equals 11 residues. The DNA for the CDR3 is TGTGCCAGCAGCTCCTCAACCGAGCAGTACTTC. It yields the protein CASSSSTEQYF.

The rearrangement joins TRBV30 to TRBJ1-6; 10 nucleotides align to TRBD1. Per germline, CDR1 GTSNPN and CDR2 SVGIG (reference sequence). The ends lost 7 bases at V and 8 bases at J; junction bases unmatched: 8. The CDR3 loop spans 14 amino acids. CDR3 bases: TGTGCCTCTCATGCCGGGACAGGGGATTCACCCCTCCACTTT. Its translation: CASHAGTGDSPLHF. Together with reference TRBV30 and TRBJ1-6, the CDR3 gives the full variable domain: SQTIHQWPATLVQPVGSPLSLECTVEGTSNPNLYWYRQAAGRGLQLLFYSVGIGQISSEVPQNLSASRPQDRQFILSSKKLLLSDSGFYLCASHAGTGDSPLHFGNGTRLTVT.

This clone has just a few counts. The J gene is TRBJ2-1, the V gene TRBV12-3 or TRBV12-4; D possibly corresponds to TRBD2 (5 bases). Trimming left V 4 bases short and J 7 bases short, with 8 bases between. The CDR3 length is 12 residues. The CDR3 protein is CASSSGVNEQFF. The CDR3 DNA reads TGTGCCAGCAGTTCCGGGGTGAATGAGCAGTTCTTC.

This sequence joins TRBV20-1 and TRBJ2-7; D is ambiguous. Germline CDR1 and CDR2: DFQATT and SNEGSKA (reference sequence). The CDR3 contains 12 residues. Trimming shortened V by 5 bases and J by 6 bases, and 14 bases separated the two germline ends. The CDR3 DNA is TGCAGTGCTCGCCTAGACGCTAGCGAGCAGTACTTC. Translated, it gives CSARLDASEQYF.

CDR3 bases: TGTGCCAGCAGCAGAGACTACAATGAGCAGTTCTTC. This gives the protein CASSRDYNEQFF. The V call is TRBV7-9, the J call TRBJ2-1; D uncertain. Germline CDR1 and CDR2: SEHNR and FQNEAQ (reference sequence). The length of the CDR3 is 12 residues. The germline V and J ends were trimmed by 5 bases and 3 bases, with 5 bases remaining between them.

This clone was observed a few times. V and J are TRBV6-9 and TRBJ2-7; D not resolved. V lost 2 bases to trimming and J lost 7 bases, with 3 bases between them. CDR1 and CDR2 from the germline V gene are MNHGY and SVAAGI. CDR3 size: 10 residues. The CDR3 reads CASSYTEQYF. The CDR3 DNA reads TGTGCCAGCAGTTATACGGAGCAGTACTTC.

There are a few counts of this clone. The chain recombines TRBV6-1 with TRBJ2-1; TRBD1 matches 9 bases. The germline V gene has CDR1 MNHNS and CDR2 SASEGT. With V trimmed by 3 bases and J by 4 bases, 7 bases remained unmatched. The CDR3 is 16 amino acids. CDR3 sequence reads: CASSDPGQGPYNEQFF. CDR3 bases: TGTGCCAGCAGTGACCCGGGACAGGGTCCGTACAATGAGCAGTTCTTC.

Only a few counts were recorded for this clone. V and J are TRBV6-5 and TRBJ1-2; no reliable D call. Between the trimmed V and J ends, which lost 2 bases and 6 bases, there was a span of 10 bases. Germline V gene data show CDR1 as MNHEY and CDR2 as SVGAGI. The length of the CDR3 is 13 residues. The CDR3 region is CASSYGEGDGYTF. For the CDR3, the DNA is TGTGCCAGCAGTTACGGAGAGGGAGATGGCTACACCTTC.

This clone was observed once. The chain is built from TRBV20-1 and TRBJ1-2; 8 bases fit TRBD1. The CDR3 runs 14 residues. V gave up 0 bases and J gave up 6 bases; unmatched junction bases: 6. Looked up from germline, CDR1 is DFQATT and CDR2 is SNEGSKA (reference sequence). The CDR3 region is CSARDQDRVDGYTF. Written as DNA, the CDR3 is TGCAGTGCTAGAGATCAGGACAGGGTAGATGGCTACACCTTC.

This chain uses TRBV11-1 with TRBJ1-5; 7 nucleotides align to TRBD1. Germline-derived CDR1 and CDR2 are SGHAT and FQDESV (reference sequence). J lost 0 bases, V lost 1 base, and 6 bases had no gene match. This CDR3 has 17 residues. The CDR3 here is CASSLGGQVDSNQPQHF. The CDR3 DNA sequence: TGTGCCAGCAGCTTAGGCGGACAGGTCGATAGCAATCAGCCCCAGCATTTT.

This clone has more than one count but fewer than ten. The chain employs TRBV6-1 and TRBJ2-2, with 10 bases matching TRBD1. The CDR3 covers 15 residues. Germline CDR1 MNHNS, CDR2 SASEGT. V gave up 6 bases and J gave up 7 bases; unmatched junction bases: 8. This chain's CDR3 is CASSAGQGLIGELFF. CDR3 nucleotide sequence: TGTGCCAGCAGCGCGGGACAGGGGCTCATCGGGGAGCTGTTTTTT.

This chain connects TRBV6-1 to TRBJ2-3, with 9 bases lining up with TRBD1. Germline-derived CDR1 and CDR2 are MNHNS and SASEGT. Trimming took 1 base from V and 3 from J; bases not matched to a gene: 2. The CDR3 runs to 15 residues. CDR3 region: CASSEVTGGTDTQYF. The CDR3 nucleotides are TGTGCCAGCAGTGAAGTGACAGGGGGGACAGATACGCAGTATTTT.

This chain uses TRBV19 with TRBJ2-7; D possibly corresponds to TRBD2 (5 bases). V was cut by 5 bases and J by 6 bases, with 14 bases left in between. The V gene's germline CDR1 is LNHDA and CDR2 SQIVND (reference sequence). The CDR3 extends over 13 amino acids. The CDR3 bases are TGTGCCAGTAGTCCCGGGCCTCGGGGCGAGCAGTACTTC. Protein product: CASSPGPRGEQYF.

This clone has more than one count but fewer than ten. The V and J genes are TRBV6-2 or TRBV6-3 and TRBJ1-3; D remains unclear. V was pared by 0 bases and J by 2 bases, with 5 bases between. Germline CDR1 is MNHEY and CDR2 is SVGEGT. The CDR3 contains 14 residues. CDR3 in DNA: TGTGCCAGCAGTTACTCGATGCCTGGAAACACCATATATTTT. It codes for CASSYSMPGNTIYF.

This clone has more than one count but fewer than ten. V usage is TRBV19 and J usage is TRBJ1-6, with D tentatively TRBD1 (5 bases). V was pared by 7 bases and J by 7 bases, with 14 bases between. Germline V lookup: CDR1 LNHDA, CDR2 SQIVND (reference sequence). CDR3 length: 14 amino acids. The CDR3 DNA sequence: TGTGCCAGTACTTTCGGGGCAAGGAATTCACCCCTCCACTTT. It is translated as CASTFGARNSPLHF.

This clone was found many times. The chain carries TRBV28 and TRBJ1-1, with D uncertain. The CDR3 spans 16 residues. V was clipped by 5 bases and J by 3 bases, with 19 bases between them. From germline, CDR1 is MDHEN and CDR2 SYDVKM. CDR3 in DNA: TGTGCCAGCAGTCTCCCTCCAGAGGGTAGGTACACTGAAGCTTTCTTT. Protein: CASSLPPEGRYTEAFF. The whole variable domain, remainder taken from reference TRBV28 and TRBJ1-1, is DVKVTQSSRYLVKRTGEKVFLECVQDMDHENMFWYRQDPGLGLRLIYFSYDVKMKEKGDIPEGYSVSREKKERFSLILESASTNQTSMYLCASSLPPEGRYTEAFFGQGTRLTVV.

This clone was picked up many times. The chain combines TRBV6-1 with TRBJ1-2; the D gene is possibly TRBD1 (6 bases). Deletions cut 3 bases from V and 6 bases from J, with 26 bases between. The CDR3 covers 18 residues. Germline V lookup: CDR1 MNHNS, CDR2 SASEGT. This CDR3 reads CASSDGLGGGGAGDGYTF. DNA of the CDR3: TGTGCCAGCAGTGATGGCCTCGGAGGGGGAGGGGCCGGTGATGGCTACACCTTC.

The gene calls are TRBV27 and TRBJ2-3; no clear D. CDR1 MNHEY and CDR2 SMNVEV come from the germline V gene (reference sequence). V dropped 4 bases and J dropped 1 base, with 6 bases sitting between them. CDR3 size: 13 residues. The CDR3 DNA follows: TGTGCCAGCAGTTCCCTGGGCACAGATACGCAGTATTTT. Translation gives CASSSLGTDTQYF.